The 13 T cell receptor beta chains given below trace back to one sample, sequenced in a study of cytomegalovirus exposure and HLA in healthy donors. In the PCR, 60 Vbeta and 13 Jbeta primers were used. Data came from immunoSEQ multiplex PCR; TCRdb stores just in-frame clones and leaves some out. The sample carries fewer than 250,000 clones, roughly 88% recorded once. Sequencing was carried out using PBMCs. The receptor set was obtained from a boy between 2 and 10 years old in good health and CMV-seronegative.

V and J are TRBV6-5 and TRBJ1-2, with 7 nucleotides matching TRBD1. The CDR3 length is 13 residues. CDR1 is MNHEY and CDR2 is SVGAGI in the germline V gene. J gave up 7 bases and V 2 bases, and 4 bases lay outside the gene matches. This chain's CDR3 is CASSYTGVGGYTF. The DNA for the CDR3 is TGTGCCAGCAGTTACACAGGGGTCGGTGGCTACACCTTC.

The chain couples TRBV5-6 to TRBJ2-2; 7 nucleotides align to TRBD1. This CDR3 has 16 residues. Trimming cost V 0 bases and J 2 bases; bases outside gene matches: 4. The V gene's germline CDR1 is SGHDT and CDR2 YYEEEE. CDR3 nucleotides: TGTGCCAGCAGCTTGGCCGGACAGGTCAACACCGGGGAGCTGTTTTTT. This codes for CASSLAGQVNTGELFF.

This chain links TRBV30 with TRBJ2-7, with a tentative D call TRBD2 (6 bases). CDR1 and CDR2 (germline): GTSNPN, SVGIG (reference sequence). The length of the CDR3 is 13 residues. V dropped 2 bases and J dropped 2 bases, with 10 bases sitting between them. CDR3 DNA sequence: TGTGCCTGGAGTACGGGACTCACCTACGAGCAGTACTTC. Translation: CAWSTGLTYEQYF.

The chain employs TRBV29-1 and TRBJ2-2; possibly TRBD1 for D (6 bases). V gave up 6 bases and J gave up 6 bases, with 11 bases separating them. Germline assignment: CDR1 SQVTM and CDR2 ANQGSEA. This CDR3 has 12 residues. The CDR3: CSVWTAAGELFF. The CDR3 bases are TGCAGCGTCTGGACAGCGGCCGGGGAGCTGTTTTTT.

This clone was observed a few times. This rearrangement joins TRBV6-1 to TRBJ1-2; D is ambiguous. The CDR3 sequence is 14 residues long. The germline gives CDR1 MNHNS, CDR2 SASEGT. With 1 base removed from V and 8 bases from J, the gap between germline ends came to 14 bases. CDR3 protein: CASSEGRQARGYTF. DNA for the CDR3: TGTGCCAGCAGTGAAGGCCGTCAGGCCAGGGGCTACACCTTC.

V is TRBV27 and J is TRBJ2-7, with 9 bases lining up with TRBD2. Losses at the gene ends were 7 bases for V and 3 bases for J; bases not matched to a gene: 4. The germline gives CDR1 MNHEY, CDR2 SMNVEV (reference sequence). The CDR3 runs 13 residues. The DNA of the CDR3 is TGTGCCAGCAAGCTAGCGGGGTACTACGAGCAGTACTTC. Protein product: CASKLAGYYEQYF.

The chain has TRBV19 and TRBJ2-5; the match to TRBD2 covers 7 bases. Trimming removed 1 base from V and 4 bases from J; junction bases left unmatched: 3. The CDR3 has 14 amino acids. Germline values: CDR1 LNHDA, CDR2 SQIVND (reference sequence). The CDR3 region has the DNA TGTGCCAGTAGTATAGCGGGGGGAAGAGAGACCCAGTACTTC. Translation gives CASSIAGGRETQYF.

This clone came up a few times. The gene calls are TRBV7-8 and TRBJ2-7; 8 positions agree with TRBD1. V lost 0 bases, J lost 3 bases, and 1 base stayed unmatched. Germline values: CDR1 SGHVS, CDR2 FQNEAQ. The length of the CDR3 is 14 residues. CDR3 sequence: CASSLAGQGYEQYF. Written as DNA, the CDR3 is TGTGCCAGCAGCTTAGCCGGACAGGGCTACGAGCAGTACTTC.

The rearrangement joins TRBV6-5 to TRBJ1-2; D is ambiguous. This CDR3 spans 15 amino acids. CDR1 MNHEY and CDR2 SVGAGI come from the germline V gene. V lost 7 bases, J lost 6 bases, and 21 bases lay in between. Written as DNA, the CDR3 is TGTGCCAGCACCAGCCTGGAGGGAATGTTGGATGGCTACACCTTC. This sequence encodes CASTSLEGMLDGYTF.

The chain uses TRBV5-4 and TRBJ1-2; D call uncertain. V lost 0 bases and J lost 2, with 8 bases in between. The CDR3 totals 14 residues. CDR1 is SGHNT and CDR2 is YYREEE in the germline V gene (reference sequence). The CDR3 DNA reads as TGTGCCAGCAGCTTGGACGGACTAAACTATGGCTACACCTTC. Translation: CASSLDGLNYGYTF.

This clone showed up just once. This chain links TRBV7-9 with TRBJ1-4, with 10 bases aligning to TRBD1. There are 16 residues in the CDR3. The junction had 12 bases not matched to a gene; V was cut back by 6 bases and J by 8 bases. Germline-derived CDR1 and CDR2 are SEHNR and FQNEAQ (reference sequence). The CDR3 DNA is TGTGCCAGCAGGCAACCGCGACAGGGGGCAAGGGAAAAACTGTTTTTT. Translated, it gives CASRQPRQGAREKLFF.

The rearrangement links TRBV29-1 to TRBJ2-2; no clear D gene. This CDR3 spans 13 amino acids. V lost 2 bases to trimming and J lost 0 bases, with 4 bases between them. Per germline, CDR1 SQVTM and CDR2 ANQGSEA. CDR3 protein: CSVEQSNTGELFF. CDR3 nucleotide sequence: TGCAGCGTTGAACAGTCGAACACCGGGGAGCTGTTTTTT.

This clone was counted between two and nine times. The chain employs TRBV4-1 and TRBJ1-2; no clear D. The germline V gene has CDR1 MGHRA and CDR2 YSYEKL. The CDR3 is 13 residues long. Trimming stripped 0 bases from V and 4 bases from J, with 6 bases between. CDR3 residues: CASSQDSIYGYTF. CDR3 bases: TGCGCCAGCAGCCAAGACTCTATCTATGGCTACACCTTC.